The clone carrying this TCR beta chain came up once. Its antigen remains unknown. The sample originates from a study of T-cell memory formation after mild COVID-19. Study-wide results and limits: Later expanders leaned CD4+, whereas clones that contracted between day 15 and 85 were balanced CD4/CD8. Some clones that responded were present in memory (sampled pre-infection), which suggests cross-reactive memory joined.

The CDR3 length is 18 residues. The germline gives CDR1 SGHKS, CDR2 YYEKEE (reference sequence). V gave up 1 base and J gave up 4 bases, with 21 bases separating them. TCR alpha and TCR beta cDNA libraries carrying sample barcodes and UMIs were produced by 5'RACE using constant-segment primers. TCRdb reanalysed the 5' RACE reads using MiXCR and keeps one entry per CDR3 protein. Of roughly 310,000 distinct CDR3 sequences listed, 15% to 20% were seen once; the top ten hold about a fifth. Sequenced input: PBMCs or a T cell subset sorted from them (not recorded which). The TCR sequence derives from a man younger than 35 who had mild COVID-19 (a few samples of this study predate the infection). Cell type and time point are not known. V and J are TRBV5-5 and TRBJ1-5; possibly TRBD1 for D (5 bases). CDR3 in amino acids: CASSLRSYPGRVNQPQHF. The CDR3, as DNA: TGTGCCAGCAGCTTGAGATCTTATCCGGGCAGGGTGAATCAGCCCCAGCATTTT.